This is a list of T cell receptor beta chains from one sample in a study of beta chain features in type 1 diabetes. The assay was immunoSEQ multiplex PCR, and TCRdb's table has in-frame clones only and misses some. Among 200,000 to 250,000 clones listed, 11% were seen once. The sequencing input was central memory CD4+ T cells from blood. These receptors originate from a man aged 18 to 30 in good health. Both conserved end residues are part of each CDR3. The D gene is left open where the match is weak. Not every row has a clone size; where given, it reads once, few, many or a size class.

v_gene	abundance	j_gene	d_gene	CDR3aa	CDR3nt
TRBV7-8	.	TRBJ2-3	TRBD2	CASSDRLAGVPDTQYF	TGTGCCAGCAGCGATCGACTAGCGGGAGTGCCAGATACGCAGTATTTT
TRBV30	.	TRBJ1-2	.	CAWSPTTYGYTF	TGTGCCTGGAGTCCGACTACGTATGGCTACACCTTC
TRBV5-1	few	TRBJ2-2	TRBD2	CASSFIAGTNTGELFF	TGCGCCAGCAGCTTTATAGCGGGGACGAACACCGGGGAGCTGTTTTTT
TRBV29-1	few	TRBJ2-3	TRBD1	CSVTPWGTGATDTQYF	TGCAGCGTGACCCCCTGGGGGACAGGGGCCACAGATACGCAGTATTTT
TRBV4-3	few	TRBJ2-1	TRBD2	CASSQARGGRYYNEQFF	TGCGCCAGCAGCCAAGCTCGGGGCGGGAGGTACTACAATGAGCAGTTCTTC
TRBV19	.	TRBJ2-5	.	CASSTQGGRRQETQYF	TGTGCCAGTAGTACCCAAGGCGGCAGGCGCCAAGAGACCCAGTACTTC
TRBV5-1	.	TRBJ2-2	.	CASSLGTGNTGELFF	TGCGCCAGCAGCTTAGGGACCGGTAACACCGGGGAGCTGTTTTTT
TRBV5-6	few	TRBJ1-4	.	CASSHVGEEVEKLFF	TGTGCCAGCAGCCACGTGGGAGAGGAGGTTGAAAAACTGTTTTTT
TRBV18	.	TRBJ2-3	.	CASSPPQGPRSTDTQYF	TGTGCCAGCTCACCACCACAGGGACCCAGGAGCACAGATACGCAGTATTTT
TRBV7-2	.	TRBJ1-5	.	CASSIQGQPQHF	TGTGCCAGCAGCATACAGGGCCAGCCCCAGCATTTT
TRBV5-6	many	TRBJ2-1	.	CASSLTREQFF	TGTGCCAGCAGCCTGACGCGTGAGCAGTTCTTC
TRBV5-1	.	TRBJ2-5	.	CASSLALGDLQETQYF	TGCGCCAGCAGCTTGGCCCTTGGGGACCTTCAAGAGACCCAGTACTTC
TRBV5-1	few	TRBJ2-1	TRBD1	CASSFGTGPLNEQFF	TGCGCCAGCAGCTTTGGGACAGGGCCCCTCAATGAGCAGTTCTTC
TRBV4-2	.	TRBJ2-1	TRBD2	CASSQGVGTSGHNEQFF	TGTGCCAGCAGCCAAGGCGTGGGGACTAGCGGCCACAATGAGCAGTTCTTC
TRBV10-3	few	TRBJ2-3	.	CAISDKRGGTDTQYF	TGTGCCATCAGTGACAAGAGGGGGGGAACAGATACGCAGTATTTT
TRBV19	.	TRBJ1-4	.	CASSRMRSTNEKLFF	TGTGCCAGTAGTCGAATGAGGTCAACTAATGAAAAACTGTTTTTT
TRBV5-4	.	TRBJ2-2	.	CASSFTGHGELFF	TGTGCCAGCAGCTTCACAGGGCACGGGGAGCTGTTTTTT
TRBV7-2	many	TRBJ2-7	.	CASSYTGWNEQYF	TGTGCCAGCAGTTACACAGGGTGGAACGAGCAGTACTTC
TRBV10-3	many	TRBJ2-3	TRBD2	CAIASGSPDTQYF	TGTGCCATCGCTAGCGGGAGCCCAGATACGCAGTATTTT
TRBV4-3	few	TRBJ2-5	.	CASSQDDRPQETQYF	TGCGCCAGCAGCCAAGACGACAGGCCGCAAGAGACCCAGTACTTC
TRBV2	few	TRBJ2-5	.	CASSVGHQETQYF	TGTGCCAGCAGTGTCGGACATCAAGAGACCCAGTACTTC
TRBV11-2	few	TRBJ2-5	TRBD1	CASSQDRGHPQHF	TGTGCCAGCAGTCAGGACAGGGGGCACCCCCAGCACTTC
TRBV7-2	.	TRBJ2-7	TRBD1	CASSETGTGTYEQYF	TGTGCCAGCAGCGAGACCGGGACAGGGACCTACGAGCAGTACTTC
TRBV7-2	.	TRBJ1-2	.	CASSLAQGSHGYTF	TGTGCCAGCAGCTTAGCGCAGGGGAGTCATGGCTACACCTTC
TRBV29-1	.	TRBJ2-5	.	CSVDTDIQETQYF	TGCAGCGTAGACACAGATATCCAAGAGACCCAGTACTTC
TRBV30	many	TRBJ2-2	.	CAWRAAYTGELFF	TGTGCCTGGAGAGCGGCCTACACCGGGGAGCTGTTTTTT
TRBV5-6	many	TRBJ2-5	.	CASSFGQGGETQYF	TGTGCCAGCAGCTTTGGCCAGGGAGGCGAGACCCAGTACTTC
TRBV4-3	few	TRBJ2-3	TRBD2	CASSHQLAGGDTQYF	TGCGCCAGCAGCCACCAACTAGCGGGGGGGGATACGCAGTATTTT
TRBV19	.	TRBJ2-1	TRBD2	CASSLTSINEQFF	TGTGCCAGTAGCCTGACTAGCATAAATGAGCAGTTCTTC
TRBV5-3	few	TRBJ1-5	.	CARSQGEGSNQPQHF	TGTGCCAGAAGCCAGGGCGAAGGTAGCAATCAGCCCCAGCATTTT
TRBV11-2	few	TRBJ2-1	TRBD2	CASSSSAGVYNEQFF	TGTGCCAGCAGCTCGTCTGCGGGGGTTTACAATGAGCAGTTCTTC
TRBV4-3	.	TRBJ2-7	TRBD1	CASSPYYGQVYEQYF	TGCGCCAGCAGCCCTTATTACGGACAGGTTTACGAGCAGTACTTC
TRBV15	many	TRBJ2-1	.	CATSRDKLSNEQFF	TGTGCCACCAGCAGAGATAAGTTGTCCAATGAGCAGTTCTTC
TRBV29-1	few	TRBJ2-1	TRBD1	CSGRTGAYNEQFF	TGCAGCGGACGGACAGGGGCCTACAATGAGCAGTTCTTC
TRBV5-1	few	TRBJ2-3	TRBD2	CASSVRLADSTDTQYF	TGCGCCAGCAGCGTTCGACTAGCGGACAGCACAGATACGCAGTATTTT
TRBV30	few	TRBJ1-3	.	CAWSVFGPGYGNTIYF	.
TRBV11-3	few	TRBJ2-3	TRBD2	CASSFGLAVSTDTQYF	TGTGCCAGCAGCTTTGGACTAGCAGTAAGCACAGATACGCAGTATTTT
TRBV10-3	few	TRBJ2-7	.	CAISESNPKYRGGEQYF	TGTGCCATCAGTGAGTCGAACCCAAAATACAGGGGAGGCGAGCAGTACTTC
TRBV19	.	TRBJ1-5	TRBD1	CASSVSFRGQDQPQHF	TGTGCCAGTAGTGTCTCTTTCAGGGGGCAGGATCAGCCCCAGCATTTT
TRBV5-1	few	TRBJ2-5	.	CASSGGLPQETQYF	TGCGCCAGCAGCGGGGGACTCCCGCAAGAGACCCAGTACTTC
TRBV18	.	TRBJ2-7	.	CASSPGAISYEQYF	TGTGCCAGCTCACCGGGGGCTATCTCCTACGAGCAGTACTTC
TRBV11-2	few	TRBJ2-1	TRBD1	CASSTRGWTGGMYEQFF	TGTGCCAGCAGCACCCGAGGGTGGACAGGGGGCATGTATGAGCAGTTCTTC
TRBV27	many	TRBJ2-7	TRBD1	CASSPWDRGYEQYF	TGTGCCAGCAGCCCCTGGGACAGGGGATACGAGCAGTACTTC
TRBV9	few	TRBJ1-2	.	CASTPNRLPNYGYTF	TGTGCCAGCACCCCGAACCGGCTACCAAACTATGGCTACACCTTC
TRBV6-6	once	TRBJ2-2	.	CASSGRLAPNTGELFF	TGTGCCAGCAGTGGGCGTCTAGCGCCGAACACCGGGGAGCTGTTTTTT